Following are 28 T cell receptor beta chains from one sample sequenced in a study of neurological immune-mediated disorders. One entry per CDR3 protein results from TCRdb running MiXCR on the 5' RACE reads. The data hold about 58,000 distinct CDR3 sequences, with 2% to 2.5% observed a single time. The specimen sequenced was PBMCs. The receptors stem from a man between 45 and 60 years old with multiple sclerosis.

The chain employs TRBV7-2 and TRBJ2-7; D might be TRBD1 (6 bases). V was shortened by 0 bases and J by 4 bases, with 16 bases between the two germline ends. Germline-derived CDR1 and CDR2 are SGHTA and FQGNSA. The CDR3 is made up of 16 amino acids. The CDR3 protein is CASSLAWGRGPYEQYF. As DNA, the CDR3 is TGTGCCAGCAGCTTAGCTTGGGGCAGGGGTCCATACGAGCAGTACTTC. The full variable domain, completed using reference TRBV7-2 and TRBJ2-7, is GAGVSQSPSNKVTEKGKDVELRCDPISGHTALYWYRQSLGQGLEFLIYFQGNSAPDKSGLPSDRFSAERTGGSVSTLTIQRTQQEDSAVYLCASSLAWGRGPYEQYFGPGTRLTVT.

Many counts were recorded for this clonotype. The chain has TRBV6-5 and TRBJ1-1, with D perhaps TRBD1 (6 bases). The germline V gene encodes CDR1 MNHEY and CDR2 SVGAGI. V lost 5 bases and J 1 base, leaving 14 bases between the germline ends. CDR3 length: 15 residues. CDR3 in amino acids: CASSTSQGWNTEAFF. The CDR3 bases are TGTGCCAGCAGTACGTCACAGGGTTGGAACACTGAAGCTTTCTTT.

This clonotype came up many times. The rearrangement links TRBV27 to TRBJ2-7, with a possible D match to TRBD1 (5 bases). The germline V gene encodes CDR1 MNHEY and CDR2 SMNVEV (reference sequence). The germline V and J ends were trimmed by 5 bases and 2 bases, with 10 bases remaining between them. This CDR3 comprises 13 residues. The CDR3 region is CASSPRTPYEQYF. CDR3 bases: TGTGCCAGCAGTCCCCGGACACCCTACGAGCAGTACTTC.

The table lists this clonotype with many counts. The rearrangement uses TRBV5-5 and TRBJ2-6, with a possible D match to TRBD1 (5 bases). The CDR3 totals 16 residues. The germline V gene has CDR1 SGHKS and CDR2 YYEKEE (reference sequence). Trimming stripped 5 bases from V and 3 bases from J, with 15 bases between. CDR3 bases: TGTGCCAGCAGGCCTCCAGGGAAGAATGGGGCCAACGTCCTGACTTTC. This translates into CASRPPGKNGANVLTF. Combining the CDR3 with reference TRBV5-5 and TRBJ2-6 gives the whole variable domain DAGVTQSPTHLIKTRGQQVTLRCSPISGHKSVSWYQQVLGQGPQFIFQYYEKEERGRGNFPDRFSARQFPNYSSELNVNALLLGDSALYLCASRPPGKNGANVLTFGAGSRLTVL.

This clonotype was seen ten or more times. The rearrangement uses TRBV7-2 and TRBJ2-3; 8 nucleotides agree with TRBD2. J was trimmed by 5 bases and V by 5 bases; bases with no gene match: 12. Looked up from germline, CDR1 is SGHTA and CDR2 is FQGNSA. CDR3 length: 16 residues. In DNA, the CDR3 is TGTGCCAGCAGCGACCAAAAGCGGGGGCTGGGAGATACGCAGTATTTT. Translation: CASSDQKRGLGDTQYF.

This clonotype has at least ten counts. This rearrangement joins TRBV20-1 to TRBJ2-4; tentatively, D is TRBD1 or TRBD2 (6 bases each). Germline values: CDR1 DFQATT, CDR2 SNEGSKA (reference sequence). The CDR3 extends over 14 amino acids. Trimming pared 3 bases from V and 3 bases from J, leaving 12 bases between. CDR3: CSARAGGDKNIQYF. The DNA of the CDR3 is TGCAGTGCTAGGGCCGGGGGCGACAAAAACATTCAGTACTTC.

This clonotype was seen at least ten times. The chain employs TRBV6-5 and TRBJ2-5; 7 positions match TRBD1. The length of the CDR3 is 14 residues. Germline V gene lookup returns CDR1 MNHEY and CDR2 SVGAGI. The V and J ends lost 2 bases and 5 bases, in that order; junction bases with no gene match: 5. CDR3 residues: CASSYQQGRETQYF. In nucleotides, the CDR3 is TGTGCCAGCAGTTACCAACAGGGGCGGGAGACCCAGTACTTC.

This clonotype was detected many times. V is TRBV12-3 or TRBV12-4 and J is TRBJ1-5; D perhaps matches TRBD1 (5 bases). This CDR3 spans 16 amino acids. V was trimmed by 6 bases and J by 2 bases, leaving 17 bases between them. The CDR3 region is CASSALGGGGNQPQHF. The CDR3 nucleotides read TGTGCCAGCAGCGCCTTGGGCGGGGGTGGCAATCAGCCCCAGCATTTT.

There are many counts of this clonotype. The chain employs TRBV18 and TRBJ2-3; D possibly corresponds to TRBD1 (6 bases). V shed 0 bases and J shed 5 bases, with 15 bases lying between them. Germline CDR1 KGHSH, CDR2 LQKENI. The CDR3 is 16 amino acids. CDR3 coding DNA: TGTGCCAGCTCACCACCCAACAGGGCCTTGGGAGATACGCAGTATTTT. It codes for CASSPPNRALGDTQYF.

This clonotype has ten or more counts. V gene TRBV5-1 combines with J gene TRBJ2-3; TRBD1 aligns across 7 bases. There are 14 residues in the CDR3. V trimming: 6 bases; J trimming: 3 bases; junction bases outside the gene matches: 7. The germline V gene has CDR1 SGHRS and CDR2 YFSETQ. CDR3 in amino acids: CASTRTGGTDTQYF. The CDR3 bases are TGCGCCAGCACACGGACAGGCGGGACAGATACGCAGTATTTT.

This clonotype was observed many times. CDR3 sequence (DNA): TGTGCCAGCAGCAGGGGGATAAGCAATCAGCCCCAGCATTTT. This encodes CASSRGISNQPQHF. J is TRBJ1-5 and V is TRBV7-9; TRBD1 might be the D (6 bases). Per the germline V gene, CDR1 is SEHNR and CDR2 is FQNEAQ (reference sequence). V lost 5 bases and J 1 base, leaving 9 bases between the germline ends. This CDR3 region has 14 residues.

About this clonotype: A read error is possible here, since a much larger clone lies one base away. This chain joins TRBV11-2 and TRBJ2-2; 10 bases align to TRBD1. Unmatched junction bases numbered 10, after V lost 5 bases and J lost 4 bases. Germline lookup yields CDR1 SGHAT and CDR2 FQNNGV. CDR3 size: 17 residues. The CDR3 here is CASSRGTGDQVTGELFF. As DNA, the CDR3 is TGTGCCAGCAGCCGTGGGACAGGGGATCAGGTCACCGGGGAGCTGTTTTTT.

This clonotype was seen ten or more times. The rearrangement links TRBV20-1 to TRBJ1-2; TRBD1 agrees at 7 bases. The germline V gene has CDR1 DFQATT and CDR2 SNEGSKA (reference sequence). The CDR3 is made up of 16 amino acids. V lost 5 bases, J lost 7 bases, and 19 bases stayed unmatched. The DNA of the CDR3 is TGCAGTGCTCCCCTCCCAGACAGGGAGCAATCGGGTGGCTACACCTTC. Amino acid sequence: CSAPLPDREQSGGYTF.

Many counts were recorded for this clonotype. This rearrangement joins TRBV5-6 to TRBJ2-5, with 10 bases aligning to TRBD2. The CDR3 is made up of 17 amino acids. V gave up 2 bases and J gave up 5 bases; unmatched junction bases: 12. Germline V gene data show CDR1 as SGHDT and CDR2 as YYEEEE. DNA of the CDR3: TGTGCCAGCAGCTTAACCCTAGCGGGGGCTAGGAGGGAGACCCAGTACTTC. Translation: CASSLTLAGARRETQYF.

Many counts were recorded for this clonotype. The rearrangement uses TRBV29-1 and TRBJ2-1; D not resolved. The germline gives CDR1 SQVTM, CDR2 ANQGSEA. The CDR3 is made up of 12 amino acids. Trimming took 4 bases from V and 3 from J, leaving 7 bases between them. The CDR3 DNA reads TGCAGCGTTGCTAGGGACTACAATGAGCAGTTCTTC. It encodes CSVARDYNEQFF.

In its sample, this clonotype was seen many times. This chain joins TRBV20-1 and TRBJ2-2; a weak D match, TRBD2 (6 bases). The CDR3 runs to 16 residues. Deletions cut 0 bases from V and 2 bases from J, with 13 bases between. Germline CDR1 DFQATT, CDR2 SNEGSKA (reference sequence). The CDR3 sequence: CSARDGPGVNTGELFF. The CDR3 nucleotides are TGCAGTGCTAGAGACGGCCCGGGGGTTAACACCGGGGAGCTGTTTTTT.

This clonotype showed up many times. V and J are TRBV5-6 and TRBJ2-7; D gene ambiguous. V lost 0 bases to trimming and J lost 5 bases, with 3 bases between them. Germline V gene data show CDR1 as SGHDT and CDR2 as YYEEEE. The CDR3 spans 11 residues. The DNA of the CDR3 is TGTGCCAGCAGCTTGGCCAACGAGCAGTACTTC. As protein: CASSLANEQYF.

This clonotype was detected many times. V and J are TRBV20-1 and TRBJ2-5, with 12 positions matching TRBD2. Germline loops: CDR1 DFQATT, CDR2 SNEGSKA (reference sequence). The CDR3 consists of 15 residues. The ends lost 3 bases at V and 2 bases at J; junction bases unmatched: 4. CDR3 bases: TGCAGTGCTAGCGGACTAGCGGGGAAACAAGAGACCCAGTACTTC. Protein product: CSASGLAGKQETQYF.

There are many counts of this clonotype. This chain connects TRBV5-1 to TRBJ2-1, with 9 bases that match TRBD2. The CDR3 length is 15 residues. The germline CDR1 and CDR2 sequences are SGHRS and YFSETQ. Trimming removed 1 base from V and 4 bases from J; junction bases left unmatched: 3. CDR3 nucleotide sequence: TGCGCCAGCAGCTTGAGAAGCGGGAGGTACAATGAGCAGTTCTTC. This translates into CASSLRSGRYNEQFF. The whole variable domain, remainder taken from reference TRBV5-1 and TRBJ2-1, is KAGVTQTPRYLIKTRGQQVTLSCSPISGHRSVSWYQQTPGQGLQFLFEYFSETQRNKGNFPGRFSGRQFSNSRSEMNVSTLELGDSALYLCASSLRSGRYNEQFFGPGTRLTVL.

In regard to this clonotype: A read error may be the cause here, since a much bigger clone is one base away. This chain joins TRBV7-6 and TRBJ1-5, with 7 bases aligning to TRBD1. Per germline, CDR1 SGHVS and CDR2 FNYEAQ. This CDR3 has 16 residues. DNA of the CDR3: TGTGCCAGCAGCCCAGGGGGGTCGATTAACAATCAGCACCAGCATTTT. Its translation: CASSPGGSINNQHQHF. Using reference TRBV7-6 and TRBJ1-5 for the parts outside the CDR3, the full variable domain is GAGVSQSPRYKVTKRGQDVALRCDPISGHVSLYWYRQALGQGPEFLTYFNYEAQQDKSGLPNDRFSAERPEGSISTLTIQRTEQRDSAMYRCASSPGGSINNQHQHFGDGTRLSIL.

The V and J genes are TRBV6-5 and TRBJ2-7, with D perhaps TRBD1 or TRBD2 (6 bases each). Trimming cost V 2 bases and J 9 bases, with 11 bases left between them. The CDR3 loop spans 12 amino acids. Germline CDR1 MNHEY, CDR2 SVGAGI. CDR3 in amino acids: CASSYAGQTQYF. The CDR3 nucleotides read TGTGCCAGCAGTTACGCGGGACAAACGCAGTACTTC.

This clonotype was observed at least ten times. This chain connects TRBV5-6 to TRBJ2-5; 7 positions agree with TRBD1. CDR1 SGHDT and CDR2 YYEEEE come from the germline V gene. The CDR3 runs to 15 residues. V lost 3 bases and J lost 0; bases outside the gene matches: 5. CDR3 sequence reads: CASSSTGKNQETQYF. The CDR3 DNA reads TGTGCCAGCAGCTCGACAGGGAAGAACCAAGAGACCCAGTACTTC.

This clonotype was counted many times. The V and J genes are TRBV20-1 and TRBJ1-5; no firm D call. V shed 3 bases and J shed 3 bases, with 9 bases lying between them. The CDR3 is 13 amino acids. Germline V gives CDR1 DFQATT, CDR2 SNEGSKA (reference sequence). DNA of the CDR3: TGCAGTGCTAGGAAGGGTTACAATCAGCCCCAGCATTTT. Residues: CSARKGYNQPQHF.

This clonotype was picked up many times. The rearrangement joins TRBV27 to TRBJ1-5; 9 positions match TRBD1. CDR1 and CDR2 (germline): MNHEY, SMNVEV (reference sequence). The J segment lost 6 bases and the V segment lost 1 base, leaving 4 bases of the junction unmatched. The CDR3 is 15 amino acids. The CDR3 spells CASSLWGQGSQPQHF. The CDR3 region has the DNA TGTGCCAGCAGTTTATGGGGACAGGGTTCTCAGCCCCAGCATTTT.

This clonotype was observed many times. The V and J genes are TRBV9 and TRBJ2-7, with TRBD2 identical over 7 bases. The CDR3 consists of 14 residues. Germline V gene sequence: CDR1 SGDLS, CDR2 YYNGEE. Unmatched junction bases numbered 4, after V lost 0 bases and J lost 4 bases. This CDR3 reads CASSVEAGWYEQYF. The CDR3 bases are TGTGCCAGCAGCGTAGAAGCGGGGTGGTACGAGCAGTACTTC.

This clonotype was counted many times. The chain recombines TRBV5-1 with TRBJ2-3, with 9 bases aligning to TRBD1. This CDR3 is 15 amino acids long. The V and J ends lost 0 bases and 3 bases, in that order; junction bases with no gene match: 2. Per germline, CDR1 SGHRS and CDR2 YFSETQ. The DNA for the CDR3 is TGCGCCAGCAGCTTGGACAGGGGGCGAACAGATACGCAGTATTTT. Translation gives CASSLDRGRTDTQYF.

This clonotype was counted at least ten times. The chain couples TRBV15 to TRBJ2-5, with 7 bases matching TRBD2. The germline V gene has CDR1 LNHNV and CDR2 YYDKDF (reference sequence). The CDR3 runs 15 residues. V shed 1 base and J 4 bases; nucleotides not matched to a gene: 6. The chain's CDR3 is CATSRAAGGGETQYF. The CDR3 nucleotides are TGTGCCACCAGCAGAGCGGCCGGCGGGGGAGAGACCCAGTACTTC.

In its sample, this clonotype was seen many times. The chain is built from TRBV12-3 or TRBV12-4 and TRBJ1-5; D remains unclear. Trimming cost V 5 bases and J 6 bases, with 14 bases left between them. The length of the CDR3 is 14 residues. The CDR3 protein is CASSAVGTIQPQHF. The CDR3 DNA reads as TGTGCCAGCAGTGCCGTGGGTACGATTCAGCCCCAGCATTTT.